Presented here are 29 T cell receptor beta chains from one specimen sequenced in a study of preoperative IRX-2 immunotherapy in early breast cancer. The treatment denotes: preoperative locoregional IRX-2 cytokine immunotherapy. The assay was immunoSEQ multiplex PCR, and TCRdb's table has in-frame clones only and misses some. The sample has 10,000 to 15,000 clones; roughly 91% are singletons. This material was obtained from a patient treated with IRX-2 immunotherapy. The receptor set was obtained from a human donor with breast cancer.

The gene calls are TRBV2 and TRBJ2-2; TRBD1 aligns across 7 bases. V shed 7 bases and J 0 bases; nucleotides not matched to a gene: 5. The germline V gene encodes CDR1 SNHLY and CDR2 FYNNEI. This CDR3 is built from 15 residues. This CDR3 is CASKGARTNTGELFF. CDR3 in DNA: TGTGCCAGCAAGGGGGCTAGGACGAACACCGGGGAGCTGTTTTTT.

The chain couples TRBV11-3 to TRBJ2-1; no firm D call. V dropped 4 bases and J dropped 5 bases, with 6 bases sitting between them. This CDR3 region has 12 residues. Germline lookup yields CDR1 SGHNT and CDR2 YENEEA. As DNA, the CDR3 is TGTGCCAGCAGCTACCGGGACAATGAGCAGTTCTTC. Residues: CASSYRDNEQFF.

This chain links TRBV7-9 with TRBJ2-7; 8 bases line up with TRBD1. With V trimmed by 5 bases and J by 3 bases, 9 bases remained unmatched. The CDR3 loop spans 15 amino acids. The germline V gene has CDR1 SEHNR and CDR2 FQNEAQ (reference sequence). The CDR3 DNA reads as TGTGCCAGCAGCCCAGACAGGGGTGGATACTACGAGCAGTACTTC. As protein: CASSPDRGGYYEQYF.

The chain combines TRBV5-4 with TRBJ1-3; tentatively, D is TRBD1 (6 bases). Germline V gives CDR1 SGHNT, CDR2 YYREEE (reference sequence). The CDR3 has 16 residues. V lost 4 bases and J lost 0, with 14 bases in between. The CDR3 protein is CASSPQGKNSGNTIYF. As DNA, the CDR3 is TGTGCCAGCAGCCCTCAGGGGAAGAACTCTGGAAACACCATATATTTT. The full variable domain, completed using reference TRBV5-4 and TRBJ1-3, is ETGVTQSPTHLIKTRGQQVTLRCSSQSGHNTVSWYQQALGQGPQFIFQYYREEENGRGNFPPRFSGLQFPNYSSELNVNALELDDSALYLCASSPQGKNSGNTIYFGEGSWLTVV.

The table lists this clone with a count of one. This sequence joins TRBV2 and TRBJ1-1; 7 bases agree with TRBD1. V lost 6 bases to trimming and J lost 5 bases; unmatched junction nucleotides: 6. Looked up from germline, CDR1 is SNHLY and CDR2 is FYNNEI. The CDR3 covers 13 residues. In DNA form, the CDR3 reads TGTGCCAGCAGCGCTGGACAGGCGACTGAAGCTTTCTTT. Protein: CASSAGQATEAFF.

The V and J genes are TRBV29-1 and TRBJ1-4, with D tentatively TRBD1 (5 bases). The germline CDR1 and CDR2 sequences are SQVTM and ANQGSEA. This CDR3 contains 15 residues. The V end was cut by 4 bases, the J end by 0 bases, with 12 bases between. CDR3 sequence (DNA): TGCAGCGTTGTAGGTCAGGGTGCAACTAATGAAAAACTGTTTTTT. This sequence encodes CSVVGQGATNEKLFF.

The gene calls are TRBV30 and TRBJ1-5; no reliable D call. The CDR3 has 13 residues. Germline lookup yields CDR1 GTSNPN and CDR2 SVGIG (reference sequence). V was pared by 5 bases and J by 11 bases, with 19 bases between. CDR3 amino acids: CAWGEGMRSAQHF. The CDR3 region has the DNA TGTGCCTGGGGGGAAGGCATGAGGTCGGCCCAGCATTTT.

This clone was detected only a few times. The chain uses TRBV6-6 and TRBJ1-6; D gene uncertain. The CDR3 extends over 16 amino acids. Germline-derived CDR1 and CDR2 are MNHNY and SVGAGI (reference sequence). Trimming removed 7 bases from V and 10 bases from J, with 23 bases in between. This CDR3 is CASTNPGGRRESPLHF. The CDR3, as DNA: TGTGCCAGCACCAACCCGGGCGGCAGACGGGAATCACCCCTCCACTTT.

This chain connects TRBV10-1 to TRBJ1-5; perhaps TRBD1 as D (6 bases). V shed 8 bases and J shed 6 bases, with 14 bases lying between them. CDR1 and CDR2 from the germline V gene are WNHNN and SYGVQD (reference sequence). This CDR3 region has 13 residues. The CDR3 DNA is TGCGCCAGCCAGGCAATAGGGGGTCAGCCCCAGCATTTT. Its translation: CASQAIGGQPQHF.

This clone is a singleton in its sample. The chain's CDR3 is CSGGRDPNYGYTF. The CDR3 nucleotides read TGCAGTGGGGGCAGGGATCCAAATTATGGCTACACCTTC. This sequence joins TRBV29-1 and TRBJ1-2; weak D call: TRBD1 (6 bases). This CDR3 region has 13 residues. Germline lookup yields CDR1 SQVTM and CDR2 ANQGSEA.

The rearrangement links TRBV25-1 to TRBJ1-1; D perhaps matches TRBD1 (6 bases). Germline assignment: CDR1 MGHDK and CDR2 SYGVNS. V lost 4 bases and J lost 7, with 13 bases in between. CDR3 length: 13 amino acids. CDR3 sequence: CASSGYRQVEAFF. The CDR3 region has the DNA TGTGCCAGCAGTGGTTATAGACAGGTTGAAGCTTTCTTT.

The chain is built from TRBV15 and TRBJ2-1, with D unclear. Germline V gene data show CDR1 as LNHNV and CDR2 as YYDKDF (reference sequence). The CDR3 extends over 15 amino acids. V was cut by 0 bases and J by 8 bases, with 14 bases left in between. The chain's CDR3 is CATSRDLGTVHEQFF. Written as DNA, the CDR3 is TGTGCCACCAGCAGAGATCTCGGCACCGTTCATGAGCAGTTCTTC.

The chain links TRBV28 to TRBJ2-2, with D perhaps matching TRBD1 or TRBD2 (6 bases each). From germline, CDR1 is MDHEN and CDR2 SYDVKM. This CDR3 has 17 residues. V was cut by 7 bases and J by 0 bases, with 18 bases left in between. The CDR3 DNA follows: TGTGCCAGCATCCCACACTGGGGGGCGGCGAACACCGGGGAGCTGTTTTTT. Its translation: CASIPHWGAANTGELFF.

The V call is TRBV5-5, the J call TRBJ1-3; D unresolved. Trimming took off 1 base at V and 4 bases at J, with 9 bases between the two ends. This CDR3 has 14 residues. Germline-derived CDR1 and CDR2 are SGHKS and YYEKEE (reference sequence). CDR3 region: CASSLSYKGNTIYF. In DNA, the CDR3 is TGTGCCAGCAGCTTGTCTTACAAAGGAAACACCATATATTTT.

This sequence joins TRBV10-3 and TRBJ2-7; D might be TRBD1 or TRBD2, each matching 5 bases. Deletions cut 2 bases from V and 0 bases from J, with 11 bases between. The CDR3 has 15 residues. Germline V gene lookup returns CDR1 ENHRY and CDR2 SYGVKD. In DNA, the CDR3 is TGTGCCATCAGTGAGGGGACGGGGCACTCCTACGAGCAGTACTTC. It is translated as CAISEGTGHSYEQYF.

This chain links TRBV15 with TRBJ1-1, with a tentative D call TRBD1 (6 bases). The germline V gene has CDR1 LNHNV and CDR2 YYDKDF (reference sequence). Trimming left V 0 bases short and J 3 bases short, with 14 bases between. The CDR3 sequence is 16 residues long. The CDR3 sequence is CATSREFTGWDTEAFF. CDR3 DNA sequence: TGTGCCACCAGCAGAGAATTTACAGGGTGGGACACTGAAGCTTTCTTT.

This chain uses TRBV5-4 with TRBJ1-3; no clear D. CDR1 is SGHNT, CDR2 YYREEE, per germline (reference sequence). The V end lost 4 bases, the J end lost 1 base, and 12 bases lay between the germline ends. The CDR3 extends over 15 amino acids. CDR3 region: CASSLGTPSGNTIYF. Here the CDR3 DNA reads TGTGCCAGCAGCCTGGGAACCCCTTCTGGAAACACCATATATTTT.

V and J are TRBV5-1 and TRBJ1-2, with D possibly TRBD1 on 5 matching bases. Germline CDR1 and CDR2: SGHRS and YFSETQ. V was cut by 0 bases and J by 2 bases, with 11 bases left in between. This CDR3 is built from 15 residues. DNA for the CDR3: TGCGCCAGCAGCTTGGAGAGGGGCGCGAACTATGGCTACACCTTC. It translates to CASSLERGANYGYTF.

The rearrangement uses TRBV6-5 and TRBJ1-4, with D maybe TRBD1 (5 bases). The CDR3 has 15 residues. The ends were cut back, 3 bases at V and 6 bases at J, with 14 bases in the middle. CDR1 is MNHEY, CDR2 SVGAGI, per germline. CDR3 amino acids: CASSYGAGPHEKLFF. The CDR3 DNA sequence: TGTGCCAGCAGTTATGGGGCAGGGCCCCATGAAAAACTGTTTTTT.

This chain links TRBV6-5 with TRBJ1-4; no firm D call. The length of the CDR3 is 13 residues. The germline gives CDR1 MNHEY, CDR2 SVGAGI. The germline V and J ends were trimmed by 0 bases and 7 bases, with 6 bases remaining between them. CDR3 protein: CASSYSRFEKLFF. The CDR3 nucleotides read TGTGCCAGCAGTTACTCGAGGTTTGAAAAACTGTTTTTT.

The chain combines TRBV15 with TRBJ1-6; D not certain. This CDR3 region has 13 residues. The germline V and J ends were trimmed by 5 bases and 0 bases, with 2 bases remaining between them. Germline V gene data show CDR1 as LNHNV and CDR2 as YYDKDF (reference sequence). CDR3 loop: CATSRSYNSPLHF. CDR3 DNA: TGTGCCACCAGCCGCTCCTATAATTCACCCCTCCACTTT.

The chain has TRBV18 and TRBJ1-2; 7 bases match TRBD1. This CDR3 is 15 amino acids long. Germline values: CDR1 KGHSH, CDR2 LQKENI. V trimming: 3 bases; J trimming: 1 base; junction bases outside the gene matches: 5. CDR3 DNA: TGTGCCAGCTCACCGGACAGGAACCGTAACTATGGCTACACCTTC. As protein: CASSPDRNRNYGYTF.

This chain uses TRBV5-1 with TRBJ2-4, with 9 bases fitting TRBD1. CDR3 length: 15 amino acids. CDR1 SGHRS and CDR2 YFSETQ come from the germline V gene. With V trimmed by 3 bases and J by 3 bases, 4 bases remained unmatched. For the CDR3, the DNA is TGCGCCAGCAGCTCGGGACAGGGAAGCAAAAACATTCAGTACTTC. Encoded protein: CASSSGQGSKNIQYF.

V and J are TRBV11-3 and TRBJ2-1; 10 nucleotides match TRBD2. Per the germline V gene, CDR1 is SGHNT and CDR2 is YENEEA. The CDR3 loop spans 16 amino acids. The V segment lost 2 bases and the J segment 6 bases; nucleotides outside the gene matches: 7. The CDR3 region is CASSLTPLAGGNEQFF. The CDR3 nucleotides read TGTGCCAGCAGCTTAACTCCTTTAGCGGGGGGCAATGAGCAGTTCTTC. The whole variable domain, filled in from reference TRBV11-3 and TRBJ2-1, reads EAGVVQSPRYKIIEKKQPVAFWCNPISGHNTLYWYLQNLGQGPELLIRYENEEAVDDSQLPKDRFSAERLKGVDSTLKIQPAELGDSAVYLCASSLTPLAGGNEQFFGPGTRLTVL.

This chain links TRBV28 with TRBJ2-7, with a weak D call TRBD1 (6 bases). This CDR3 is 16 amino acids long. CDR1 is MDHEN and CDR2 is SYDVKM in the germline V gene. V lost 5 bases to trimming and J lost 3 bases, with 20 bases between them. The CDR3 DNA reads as TGTGCCAGCAGTCCTTGGACAGCCCGCCCTATCTACGAGCAGTACTTC. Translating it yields CASSPWTARPIYEQYF. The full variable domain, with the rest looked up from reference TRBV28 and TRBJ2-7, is DVKVTQSSRYLVKRTGEKVFLECVQDMDHENMFWYRQDPGLGLRLIYFSYDVKMKEKGDIPEGYSVSREKKERFSLILESASTNQTSMYLCASSPWTARPIYEQYFGPGTRLTVT.

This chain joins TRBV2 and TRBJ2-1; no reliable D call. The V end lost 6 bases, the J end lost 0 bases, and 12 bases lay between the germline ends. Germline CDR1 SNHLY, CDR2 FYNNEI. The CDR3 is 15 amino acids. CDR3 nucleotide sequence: TGTGCCAGCAGCCGAGCCCCCCTCTCCTACAATGAGCAGTTCTTC. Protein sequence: CASSRAPLSYNEQFF.

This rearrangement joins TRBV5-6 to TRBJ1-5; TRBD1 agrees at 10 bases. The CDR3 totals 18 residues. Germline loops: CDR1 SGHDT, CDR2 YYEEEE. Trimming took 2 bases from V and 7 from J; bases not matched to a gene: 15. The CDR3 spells CASSFSRLGTGVSQPQHF. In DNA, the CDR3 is TGTGCCAGCAGCTTCTCTAGGTTGGGGACAGGGGTAAGCCAGCCCCAGCATTTT.

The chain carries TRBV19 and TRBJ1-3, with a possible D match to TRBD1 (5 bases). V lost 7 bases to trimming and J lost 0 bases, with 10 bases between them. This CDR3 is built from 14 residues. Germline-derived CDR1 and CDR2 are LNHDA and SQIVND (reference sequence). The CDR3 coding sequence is TGTGCCAGTATCAGGGCCTCCTCTGGAAACACCATATATTTT. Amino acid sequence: CASIRASSGNTIYF.

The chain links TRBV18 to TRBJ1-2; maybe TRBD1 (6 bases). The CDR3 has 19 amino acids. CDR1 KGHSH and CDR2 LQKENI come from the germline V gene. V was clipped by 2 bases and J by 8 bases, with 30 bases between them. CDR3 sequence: CASSPTGFPMRTDTEGYTF. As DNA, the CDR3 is TGTGCCAGCTCACCAACGGGTTTCCCCATGCGGACAGACACGGAGGGCTACACCTTC.